One and the same sample provided the 32 T cell receptor beta chains below, sequenced in a study of cytomegalovirus exposure and HLA in healthy donors (dated by TCRdb to 2016 to 2017). The method behind the library was the immunoSEQ multiplex PCR assay. For the multiplex PCR, a mixture combining 60 forward primers for TCR Vbeta segments and 13 reverse primers for TCR Jbeta segments was used. Sourced from immuneACCESS, this table was stored by TCRdb with only in-frame sequences that have V and J called. A share of the clones is absent; for the studies checked, an unresolved V gene accounts for under half, and the remainder has no known explanation. The table for this sample lists 140,000 or so clones; approximately 78% of them were counted only once. Jointly, the top ten make up about 2.5% of the sample. Sequencing input: PBMCs. The receptors come from a young woman in good health and CMV-seropositive.

The table lists this clone with a count of one. The V gene is TRBV29-1, the J gene TRBJ2-3; TRBD1 is a possible D gene (6 bases). The length of the CDR3 is 14 residues. The V and J ends lost 5 bases and 3 bases respectively, with 15 bases between them. Germline V gives CDR1 SQVTM, CDR2 ANQGSEA. The CDR3 protein is CSVPTGFHTDTQYF. The CDR3 DNA sequence: TGCAGCGTTCCTACAGGGTTCCATACAGATACGCAGTATTTT.

V gene TRBV15 combines with J gene TRBJ2-2, with 7 bases that match TRBD1. V lost 4 bases to trimming and J lost 6 bases; unmatched junction nucleotides: 8. The CDR3 covers 15 residues. The germline CDR1 and CDR2 sequences are LNHNV and YYDKDF (reference sequence). Here the CDR3 DNA reads TGTGCCACCAGCAAACTCATGGGGACAGCCGGGGAGCTGTTTTTT. Translation gives CATSKLMGTAGELFF.

V usage is TRBV28 and J usage is TRBJ2-5; D might be TRBD1 (5 bases). CDR3 length equals 12 residues. Germline V gene sequence: CDR1 MDHEN, CDR2 SYDVKM. V lost 2 bases and J lost 9, with 10 bases in between. The CDR3 region is CASSLPVGPQYF. CDR3 nucleotide sequence: TGTGCCAGCAGTTTACCCGTGGGGCCCCAGTACTTC.

The chain employs TRBV27 and TRBJ1-2; D possibly corresponds to TRBD1 (6 bases). Germline lookup yields CDR1 MNHEY and CDR2 SMNVEV (reference sequence). The V and J ends lost 3 bases and 7 bases respectively, with 18 bases between them. The CDR3 length is 15 residues. The CDR3 DNA follows: TGTGCCAGCAGTTTGACAGGCCCGGGGAAGGGTGGCTACACCTTC. Translated: CASSLTGPGKGGYTF.

The chain couples TRBV15 to TRBJ2-3; D unresolved. The CDR3 has 12 residues. V was trimmed by 5 bases and J by 4 bases, leaving 7 bases between them. Germline V gives CDR1 LNHNV, CDR2 YYDKDF (reference sequence). This CDR3 is CATSVGADTQYF. Here the CDR3 DNA reads TGTGCCACCAGCGTGGGCGCAGATACGCAGTATTTT.

This chain connects TRBV4-3 to TRBJ2-5; 9 bases match TRBD2. This CDR3 has 15 amino acids. In germline, CDR1 is LGHNA, CDR2 YSLEER. The V and J ends lost 2 bases and 2 bases, in that order; junction bases with no gene match: 3. This chain's CDR3 is CASSQTAGGQETQYF. The CDR3 region has the DNA TGCGCCAGCAGCCAAACAGCGGGGGGACAAGAGACCCAGTACTTC.

The chain links TRBV7-2 to TRBJ1-5, with D possibly TRBD1 on 6 matching bases. Germline V gene lookup returns CDR1 SGHTA and CDR2 FQGNSA. The CDR3 consists of 15 residues. Trimming left V 5 bases short and J 1 base short, with 12 bases between. CDR3 DNA sequence: TGTGCCAGCAGCGTCCAGGGGCAGAGCAATCAGCCCCAGCATTTT. Amino acids: CASSVQGQSNQPQHF.

The chain joins TRBV5-5 to TRBJ1-2; D is possibly TRBD1 (5 bases). The germline V gene encodes CDR1 SGHKS and CDR2 YYEKEE (reference sequence). The CDR3 is 14 residues long. Trimming stripped 6 bases from V and 0 bases from J, with 12 bases between. CDR3 region: CASNPGLANYGYTF. CDR3 nucleotide sequence: TGTGCCAGCAACCCGGGACTAGCTAACTATGGCTACACCTTC. The full variable domain, in which reference TRBV5-5 and TRBJ1-2 provide the parts outside the CDR3, is DAGVTQSPTHLIKTRGQQVTLRCSPISGHKSVSWYQQVLGQGPQFIFQYYEKEERGRGNFPDRFSARQFPNYSSELNVNALLLGDSALYLCASNPGLANYGYTFGSGTRLTVV.

CDR3 sequence (DNA): TGTGCCAGCAGCCCCGACAGGGCAGTTGCAGCTTTCTTT. Amino acids: CASSPDRAVAAFF. The chain is built from TRBV7-8 and TRBJ1-1; TRBD1 matches 7 bases. CDR1 and CDR2 (germline): SGHVS, FQNEAQ. V lost 5 bases to trimming and J lost 10 bases; unmatched junction nucleotides: 10. The CDR3 runs to 13 residues.

This sequence joins TRBV5-4 and TRBJ1-2; the match to TRBD1 covers 7 bases. The germline V gene encodes CDR1 SGHNT and CDR2 YYREEE (reference sequence). This CDR3 is 15 amino acids long. V trimming: 0 bases; J trimming: 4 bases; junction bases outside the gene matches: 6. This CDR3 is CASSLGGRDSYGYTF. CDR3 DNA sequence: TGTGCCAGCAGCTTGGGAGGCAGGGACAGCTATGGCTACACCTTC.

The chain joins TRBV4-1 to TRBJ1-4; D gene ambiguous. CDR3 length: 15 residues. V lost 4 bases and J 0 bases, leaving 9 bases between the germline ends. Germline CDR1 and CDR2: MGHRA and YSYEKL. CDR3 residues: CASSRPGTTNEKLFF. Written as DNA, the CDR3 is TGCGCCAGCAGCCGTCCGGGGACAACTAATGAAAAACTGTTTTTT.

This sequence joins TRBV21-1 and TRBJ1-2; the table's D call, TRBD1, was not checked against the DNA. TRBV21-1 is a pseudogene segment. This CDR3 has 15 residues. Here the CDR3 reads CASSKGGAGGCGYTF. The CDR3 DNA sequence: TGTGCCAGCAGCAAAGGTGGGGCAGGGGGCTGTGGCTACACCTTC.

This clone was picked up one time. This chain connects TRBV30 to TRBJ1-6; D unresolved. From germline, CDR1 is GTSNPN and CDR2 SVGIG (reference sequence). Trimming removed 4 bases at V and 0 bases at J, with 7 bases between. This CDR3 spans 14 amino acids. The CDR3 here is CAWTRSSYNSPLHF. The DNA of the CDR3 is TGTGCCTGGACCCGGAGCTCCTATAATTCACCCCTCCACTTT.

A few counts support this clone. The chain employs TRBV19 and TRBJ2-2, with 7 positions matching TRBD1. V shed 7 bases, J shed 0 bases, and the junction held 5 bases outside the gene matches. The CDR3 extends over 15 amino acids. Per the germline V gene, CDR1 is LNHDA and CDR2 is SQIVND (reference sequence). The CDR3 loop is CASNLQGANTGELFF. CDR3 DNA: TGTGCCAGTAATCTGCAGGGGGCGAACACCGGGGAGCTGTTTTTT.

In its sample, this clone was seen once. The rearrangement joins TRBV27 to TRBJ2-1, with 7 bases that match TRBD2. CDR3 length: 17 amino acids. Germline V lookup: CDR1 MNHEY, CDR2 SMNVEV (reference sequence). With V trimmed by 6 bases and J by 1 base, 12 bases remained unmatched. DNA of the CDR3: TGTGCCAGCAGGCGGTCTGAGCGGGGTAGGTCCTACAATGAGCAGTTCTTC. Its protein is CASRRSERGRSYNEQFF.

The chain uses TRBV7-2 and TRBJ1-1; tentative D call: TRBD1 (6 bases). The CDR3 totals 15 residues. Trimming pared 1 base from V and 4 bases from J, leaving 13 bases between. The germline V gene encodes CDR1 SGHTA and CDR2 FQGNSA. The CDR3 loop reads CASSLGGGLGTEAFF. The CDR3 DNA reads TGTGCCAGCAGCTTAGGCGGGGGGCTGGGCACTGAAGCTTTCTTT.

The J gene is TRBJ1-2, the V gene TRBV28; 9 bases align to TRBD1. With 6 bases clipped from V and 10 bases from J, the junction kept 15 bases outside the gene matches. The CDR3 runs to 15 residues. Germline CDR1 reads MDHEN; CDR2 reads SYDVKM. The CDR3 bases are TGTGCCAGCAGGACAAGGAAACAGGGGGCGTGGGACTACACCTTC. Amino acids: CASRTRKQGAWDYTF.

The chain joins TRBV11-3 to TRBJ1-1, with D possibly matching TRBD1 (6 bases). Germline values: CDR1 SGHNT, CDR2 YENEEA. The CDR3 contains 12 residues. The V end was cut by 8 bases, the J end by 0 bases, with 7 bases between. For the CDR3, the DNA is TGTGCCAGCCAGGGGATGAACACTGAAGCTTTCTTT. It is translated as CASQGMNTEAFF.

The count of this clone is one. The rearrangement joins TRBV28 to TRBJ2-7, with 8 positions matching TRBD1. The CDR3 contains 15 residues. After removal of 7 bases from V and 4 bases from J, the junction contained 12 bases not matched to a gene. In germline, CDR1 is MDHEN, CDR2 SYDVKM. CDR3 loop: CASTLSQGARYEQYF. CDR3 DNA: TGTGCCAGCACACTCTCGCAGGGGGCGAGGTACGAGCAGTACTTC.

In this sample, this clone turned up a few times. The chain is built from TRBV4-1 and TRBJ1-1, with a possible D match to TRBD1 (6 bases). The germline V gene has CDR1 MGHRA and CDR2 YSYEKL. Trimming stripped 0 bases from V and 6 bases from J, with 14 bases between. The CDR3 has 15 residues. CDR3 in amino acids: CASSQDYARGPEAFF. CDR3 in DNA: TGCGCCAGCAGCCAAGATTACGCCAGGGGCCCTGAAGCTTTCTTT.

This clone was recorded a few times. The rearrangement links TRBV10-2 to TRBJ2-1, with D perhaps matching TRBD2 (6 bases). Germline V gene data show CDR1 as WSHSY and CDR2 as SAAADI. Between the trimmed V and J ends, which lost 9 bases and 5 bases, there was a span of 17 bases. The CDR3 is made up of 14 amino acids. CDR3 DNA sequence: TGCGCCAGTGTTAGCGGTTCTTCGGACAATGAGCAGTTCTTC. This translates into CASVSGSSDNEQFF.

The rearrangement joins TRBV6-1 to TRBJ1-5, with TRBD1 identical over 10 bases. This CDR3 has 16 amino acids. V dropped 4 bases and J dropped 3; count of bases not matched to a gene: 6. In germline, CDR1 is MNHNS, CDR2 SASEGT. CDR3 bases: TGTGCCAGCAGTGCCTCCGGGACAGGGGCCAATCAGCCCCAGCATTTT. As protein: CASSASGTGANQPQHF.

This clone was observed a handful of times. The rearrangement uses TRBV27 and TRBJ1-3; the D gene is possibly TRBD1 (5 bases). Germline values: CDR1 MNHEY, CDR2 SMNVEV (reference sequence). The V end was cut by 5 bases, the J end by 4 bases, with 12 bases between. The CDR3 sequence is 14 residues long. The CDR3 loop is CASSAQAPGNTIYF. For the CDR3, the DNA is TGTGCCAGCAGTGCACAGGCACCGGGAAACACCATATATTTT.

The rearrangement joins TRBV2 to TRBJ2-7, with 10 bases aligning to TRBD2. The CDR3 is 12 amino acids. V shed 8 bases, J shed 4 bases, and the junction held 2 bases outside the gene matches. Germline CDR1 and CDR2: SNHLY and FYNNEI. The chain's CDR3 is CASDSGGYEQYF. CDR3 in DNA: TGTGCCAGCGATAGCGGGGGGTACGAGCAGTACTTC.

This clone was found once. The CDR3 sequence: CASSEFVLAGGHEQYF. The CDR3 DNA is TGTGCCAGCAGTGAATTTGTTCTAGCGGGGGGCCACGAGCAGTACTTC. This chain uses TRBV6-1 with TRBJ2-7, with TRBD2 matching 11 bases. CDR1 is MNHNS and CDR2 is SASEGT in the germline V gene. V was pared by 2 bases and J by 5 bases, with 8 bases of the junction left unmatched. The CDR3 has 16 residues.

The chain couples TRBV28 to TRBJ2-7; 9 bases are a match to TRBD1. Per the germline V gene, CDR1 is MDHEN and CDR2 is SYDVKM. CDR3 length: 15 amino acids. The J segment lost 2 bases and the V segment lost 6 bases, leaving 8 bases of the junction unmatched. The CDR3 loop reads CASRSPGQGPYEQYF. The CDR3 DNA sequence: TGTGCCAGCAGGAGTCCGGGACAGGGTCCCTACGAGCAGTACTTC. Combining the CDR3 with reference TRBV28 and TRBJ2-7 gives the whole variable domain DVKVTQSSRYLVKRTGEKVFLECVQDMDHENMFWYRQDPGLGLRLIYFSYDVKMKEKGDIPEGYSVSREKKERFSLILESASTNQTSMYLCASRSPGQGPYEQYFGPGTRLTVT.

The V and J genes are TRBV18 and TRBJ2-7, with a weak D call TRBD1 (5 bases). The CDR3 is 14 residues long. The V gene lost 2 bases and the J gene lost 5 bases, with 13 bases spanning the gap. Germline V CDR1 and CDR2: KGHSH, LQKENI. The DNA for the CDR3 is TGTGCCAGCTCACCAACCCTAGGGGCCGACGAGCAGTACTTC. Amino acids: CASSPTLGADEQYF.

This chain uses TRBV10-2 with TRBJ1-2; possible D gene TRBD1, 6 bases. This CDR3 region has 14 residues. Germline loops: CDR1 WSHSY, CDR2 SAAADI. V was trimmed by 7 bases and J by 4 bases, leaving 16 bases between them. The CDR3 bases are TGCGCCAGCAAACCAACAGGGACCGGCTATGGCTACACCTTC. It translates to CASKPTGTGYGYTF.

This rearrangement joins TRBV27 to TRBJ1-2, with D perhaps TRBD1 (6 bases). This CDR3 region has 15 residues. The V gene's germline CDR1 is MNHEY and CDR2 SMNVEV (reference sequence). V lost 6 bases and J lost 4, with 18 bases in between. The DNA for the CDR3 is TGTGCCAGCAGGCCACGACAGGACGGCGTCTATGGCTACACCTTC. It specifies CASRPRQDGVYGYTF.

Points on this clone: At one end, the junction sequence differs from germline, possibly due to a read error. The V and J genes are TRBV7-9 and TRBJ1-1; no clear D. Germline V gives CDR1 SEHNR, CDR2 FQNEAQ (reference sequence). The CDR3 totals 16 residues. The CDR3 here is CSSSLYRLQRNTEAFF. For the CDR3, the DNA is TGTTCCAGCAGCTTATATCGACTTCAGCGAAACACTGAAGCTTTCTTT.

The chain links TRBV7-2 to TRBJ1-2; 7 nucleotides align to TRBD1. The CDR3 has 17 residues. Germline values: CDR1 SGHTA, CDR2 FQGNSA. J gave up 1 base and V 4 bases, and 12 bases lay outside the gene matches. The CDR3 DNA is TGTGCCAGCAGCTCAGGACAGGCGACAACCTTTAACTATGGCTACACCTTC. It codes for CASSSGQATTFNYGYTF.

The chain combines TRBV18 with TRBJ2-7, with TRBD2 identical over 8 bases. The CDR3 runs 15 residues. Trimming at V came to 4 bases and at J to 3 bases, leaving 8 bases not matched to a gene. Germline values: CDR1 KGHSH, CDR2 LQKENI. CDR3 residues: CASSQPGGGSYEQYF. DNA for the CDR3: TGTGCCAGCTCACAACCGGGGGGGGGCAGCTACGAGCAGTACTTC.